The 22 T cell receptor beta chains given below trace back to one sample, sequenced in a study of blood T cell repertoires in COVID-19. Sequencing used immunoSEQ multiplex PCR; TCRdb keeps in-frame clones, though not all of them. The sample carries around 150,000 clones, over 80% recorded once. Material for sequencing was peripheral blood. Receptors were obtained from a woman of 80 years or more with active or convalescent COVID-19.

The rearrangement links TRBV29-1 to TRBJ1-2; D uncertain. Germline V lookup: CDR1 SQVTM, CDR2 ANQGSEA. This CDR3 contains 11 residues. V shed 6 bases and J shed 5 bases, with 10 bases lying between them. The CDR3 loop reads CSVLSAYGYTF. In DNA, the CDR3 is TGCAGCGTGCTTAGCGCTTATGGCTACACCTTC.

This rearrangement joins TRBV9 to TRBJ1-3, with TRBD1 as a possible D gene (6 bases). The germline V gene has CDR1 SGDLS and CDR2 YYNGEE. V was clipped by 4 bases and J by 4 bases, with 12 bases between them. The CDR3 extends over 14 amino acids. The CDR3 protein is CASSRPGTGNTIYF. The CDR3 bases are TGTGCCAGCAGCCGCCCCGGGACAGGAAACACCATATATTTT. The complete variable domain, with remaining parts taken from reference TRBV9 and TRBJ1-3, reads DSGVTQTPKHLITATGQRVTLRCSPRSGDLSVYWYQQSLDQGLQFLIQYYNGEERAKGNILERFSAQQFPDLHSELNLSSLELGDSALYFCASSRPGTGNTIYFGEGSWLTVV.

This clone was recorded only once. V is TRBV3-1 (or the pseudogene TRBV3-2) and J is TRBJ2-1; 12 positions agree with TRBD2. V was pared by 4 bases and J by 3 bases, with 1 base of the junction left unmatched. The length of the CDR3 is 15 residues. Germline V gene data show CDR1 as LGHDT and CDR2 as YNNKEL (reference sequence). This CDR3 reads CASSPSGGDYNEQFF. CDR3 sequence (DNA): TGTGCCAGCAGCCCTAGCGGGGGGGACTACAATGAGCAGTTCTTC.

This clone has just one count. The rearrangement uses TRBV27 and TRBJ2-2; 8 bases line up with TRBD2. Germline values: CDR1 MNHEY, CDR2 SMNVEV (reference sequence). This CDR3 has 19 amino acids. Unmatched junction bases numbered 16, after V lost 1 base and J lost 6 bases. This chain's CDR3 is CASSLFGQGLGARAGELFF. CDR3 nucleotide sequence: TGTGCCAGCAGTTTATTCGGGCAGGGACTAGGAGCCCGCGCCGGGGAGCTGTTTTTT.

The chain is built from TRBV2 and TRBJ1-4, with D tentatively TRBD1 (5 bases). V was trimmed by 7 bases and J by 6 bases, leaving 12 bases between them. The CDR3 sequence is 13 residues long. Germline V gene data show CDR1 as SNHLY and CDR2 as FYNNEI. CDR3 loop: CASNSGGDEKLFF. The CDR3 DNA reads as TGTGCCAGCAATTCCGGGGGGGATGAAAAACTGTTTTTT.

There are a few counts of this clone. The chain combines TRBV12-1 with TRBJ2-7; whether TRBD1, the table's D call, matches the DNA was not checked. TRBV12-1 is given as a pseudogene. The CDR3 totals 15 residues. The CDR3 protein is CASSRGHVVFYEQYF. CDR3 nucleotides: TGTGCCAGCAGCCGAGGACACGTGGTGTTCTACGAGCAGTACTTC.

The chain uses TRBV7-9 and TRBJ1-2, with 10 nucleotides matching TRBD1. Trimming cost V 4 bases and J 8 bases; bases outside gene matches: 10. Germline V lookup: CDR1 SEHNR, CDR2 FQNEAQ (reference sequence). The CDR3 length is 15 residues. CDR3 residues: CASSYDRGRIEGYTF. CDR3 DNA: TGTGCCAGCAGCTACGACAGGGGGCGGATAGAAGGCTACACCTTC.

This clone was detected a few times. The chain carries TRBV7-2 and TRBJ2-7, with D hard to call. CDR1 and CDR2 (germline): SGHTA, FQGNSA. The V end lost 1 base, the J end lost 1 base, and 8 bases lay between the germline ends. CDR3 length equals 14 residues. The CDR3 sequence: CASSLEYSSYEQYF. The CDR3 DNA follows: TGTGCCAGCAGCTTAGAATACAGTTCCTACGAGCAGTACTTC.

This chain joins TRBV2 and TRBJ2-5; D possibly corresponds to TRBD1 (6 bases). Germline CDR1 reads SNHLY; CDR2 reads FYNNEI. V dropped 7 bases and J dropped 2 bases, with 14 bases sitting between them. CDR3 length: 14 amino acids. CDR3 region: CASTLTGFQETQYF. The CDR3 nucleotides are TGTGCCAGCACCTTAACAGGGTTTCAAGAGACCCAGTACTTC.

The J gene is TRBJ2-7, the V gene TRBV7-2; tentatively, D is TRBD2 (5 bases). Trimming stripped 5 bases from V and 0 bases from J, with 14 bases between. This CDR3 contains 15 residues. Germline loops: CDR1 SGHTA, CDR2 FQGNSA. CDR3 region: CASSPTDYPSYEQYF. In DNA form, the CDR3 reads TGTGCCAGCAGCCCCACCGACTATCCCTCCTACGAGCAGTACTTC.

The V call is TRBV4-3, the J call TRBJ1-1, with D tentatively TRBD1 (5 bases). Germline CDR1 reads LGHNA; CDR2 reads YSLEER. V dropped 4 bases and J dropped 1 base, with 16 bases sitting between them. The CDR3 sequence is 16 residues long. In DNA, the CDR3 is TGCGCCAGCAGCCCCCGGGACTCCAACACGAACACTGAAGCTTTCTTT. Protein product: CASSPRDSNTNTEAFF.

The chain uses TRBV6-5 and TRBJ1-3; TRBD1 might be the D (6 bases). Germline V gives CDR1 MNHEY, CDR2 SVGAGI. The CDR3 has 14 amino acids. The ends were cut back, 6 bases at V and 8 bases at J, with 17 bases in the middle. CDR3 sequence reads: CASSTTGLGDTIYF. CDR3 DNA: TGTGCCAGCAGCACCACAGGGCTCGGGGACACCATATATTTT.

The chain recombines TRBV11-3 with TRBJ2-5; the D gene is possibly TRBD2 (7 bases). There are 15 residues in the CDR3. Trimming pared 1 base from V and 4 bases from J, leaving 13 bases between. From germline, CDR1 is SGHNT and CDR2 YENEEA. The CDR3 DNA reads TGTGCCAGCAGCTTAGGGGGGGGGCCATCAGAGACCCAGTACTTC. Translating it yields CASSLGGGPSETQYF.

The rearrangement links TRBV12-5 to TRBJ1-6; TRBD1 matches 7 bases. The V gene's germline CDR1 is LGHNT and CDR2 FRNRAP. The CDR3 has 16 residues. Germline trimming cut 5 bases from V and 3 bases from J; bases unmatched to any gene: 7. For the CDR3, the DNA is TGTGCTAGTGGTACCGAGGCAGGGGGCTATAATTCACCCCTCCACTTT. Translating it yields CASGTEAGGYNSPLHF.

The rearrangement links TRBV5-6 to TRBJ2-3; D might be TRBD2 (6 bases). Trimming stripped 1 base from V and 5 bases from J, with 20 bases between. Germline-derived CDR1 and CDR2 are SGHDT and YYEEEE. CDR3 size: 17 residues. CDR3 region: CASSLPDRVWGEDTQYF. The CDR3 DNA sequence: TGTGCCAGCAGCTTGCCGGACCGGGTTTGGGGGGAAGATACGCAGTATTTT. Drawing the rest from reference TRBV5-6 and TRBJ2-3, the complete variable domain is DAGVTQSPTHLIKTRGQQVTLRCSPKSGHDTVSWYQQALGQGPQFIFQYYEEEERQRGNFPDRFSGHQFPNYSSELNVNALLLGDSALYLCASSLPDRVWGEDTQYFGPGTRLTVL.

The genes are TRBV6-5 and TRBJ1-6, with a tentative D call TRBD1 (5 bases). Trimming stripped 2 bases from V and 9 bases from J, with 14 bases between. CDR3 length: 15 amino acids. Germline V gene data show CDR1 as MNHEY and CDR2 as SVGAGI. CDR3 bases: TGTGCCAGCAGTTACGGCCCATCGGGGGGTTCACCCCTCCACTTT. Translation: CASSYGPSGGSPLHF.

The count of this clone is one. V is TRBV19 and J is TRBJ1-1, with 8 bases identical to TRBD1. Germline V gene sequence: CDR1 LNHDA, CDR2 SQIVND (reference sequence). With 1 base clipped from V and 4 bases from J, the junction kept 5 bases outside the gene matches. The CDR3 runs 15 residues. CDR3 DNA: TGTGCCAGTAGTATAGTACCCAGGGGGCTCACTGAAGCTTTCTTT. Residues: CASSIVPRGLTEAFF.

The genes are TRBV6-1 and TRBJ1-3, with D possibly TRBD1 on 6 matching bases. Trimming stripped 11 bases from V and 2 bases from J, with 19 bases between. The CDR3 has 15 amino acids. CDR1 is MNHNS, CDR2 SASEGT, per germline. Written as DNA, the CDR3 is TGTGCCGGGGTTGAATCAGGGGAACCTGGAAACACCATATATTTT. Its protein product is CAGVESGEPGNTIYF.

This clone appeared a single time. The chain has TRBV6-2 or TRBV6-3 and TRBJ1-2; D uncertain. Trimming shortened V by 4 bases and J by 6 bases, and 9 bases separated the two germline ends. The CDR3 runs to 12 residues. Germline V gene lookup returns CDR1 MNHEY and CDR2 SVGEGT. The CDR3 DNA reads TGTGCCAGCAGTTGGCTCCGGGATGGCTACACCTTC. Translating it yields CASSWLRDGYTF.

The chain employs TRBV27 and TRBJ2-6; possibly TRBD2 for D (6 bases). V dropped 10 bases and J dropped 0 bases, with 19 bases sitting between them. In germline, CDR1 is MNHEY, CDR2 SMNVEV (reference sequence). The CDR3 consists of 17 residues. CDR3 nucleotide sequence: TGTGCCACCTGCCGGGGAGGAGTTTTCTCTGGGGCCAACGTCCTGACTTTC. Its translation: CATCRGGVFSGANVLTF.

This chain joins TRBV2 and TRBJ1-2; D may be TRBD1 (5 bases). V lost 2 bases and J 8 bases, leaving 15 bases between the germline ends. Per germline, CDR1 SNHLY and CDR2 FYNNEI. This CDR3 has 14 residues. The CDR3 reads CASSEKSPRGGYTF. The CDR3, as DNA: TGTGCCAGCAGTGAAAAGTCTCCGCGGGGCGGCTACACCTTC.

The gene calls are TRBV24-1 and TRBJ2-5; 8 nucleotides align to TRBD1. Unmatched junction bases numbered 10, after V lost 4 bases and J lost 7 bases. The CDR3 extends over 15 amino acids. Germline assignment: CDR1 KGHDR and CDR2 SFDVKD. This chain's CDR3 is CATSDSGQGEGTQYF. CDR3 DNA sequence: TGTGCCACCAGTGACTCAGGACAGGGAGAGGGGACCCAGTACTTC.